A single sample gave rise to the 20 T cell receptor beta chains below, sequenced in a study of identical twins. TCRdb processed the 5' RACE reads anew with MiXCR; each CDR3 protein has one entry. The sample contains approximately 670,000 distinct CDR3 sequences, less than 7% of which appear only once. The sample was naive T cells sorted from blood. The receptors come from a man younger than 30 in good health.

This clonotype was detected ten times or more. The rearrangement joins TRBV12-5 to TRBJ2-3; perhaps TRBD2 as D (6 bases). Germline V gives CDR1 LGHNT, CDR2 FRNRAP. The CDR3 runs 14 residues. Deletions cut 6 bases from V and 9 bases from J, with 19 bases between. Here the CDR3 reads CASGLGSATWTQYF. The CDR3 nucleotides are TGTGCTAGTGGGCTCGGGAGCGCGACGTGGACGCAGTATTTT.

This clonotype has at least ten counts. J is TRBJ2-1 and V is TRBV5-1; 7 positions agree with TRBD1. Germline CDR1 reads SGHRS; CDR2 reads YFSETQ. V lost 2 bases and J lost 6; bases outside the gene matches: 8. The CDR3 spans 15 residues. DNA for the CDR3: TGCGCCAGCAGCTTACTGGACAGGCTCGGCAATGAGCAGTTCTTC. Translating gives CASSLLDRLGNEQFF.

This clonotype turned up a few times. J is TRBJ2-7 and V is TRBV20-1; D gene unclear. This CDR3 spans 13 amino acids. The V and J ends lost 1 base and 2 bases respectively, with 9 bases between them. Germline assignment: CDR1 DFQATT and CDR2 SNEGSKA (reference sequence). CDR3 protein: CSARVPPTYEQYF. The CDR3 region has the DNA TGCAGTGCTAGAGTTCCCCCAACCTACGAGCAGTACTTC.

This chain joins TRBV4-1 and TRBJ2-3; perhaps TRBD1 as D (5 bases). Germline CDR1 MGHRA, CDR2 YSYEKL. The V end lost 0 bases, the J end lost 8 bases, and 24 bases lay between the germline ends. The CDR3 sequence is 18 residues long. The CDR3 is CASSQEGQKTHRFSTQYF. For the CDR3, the DNA is TGCGCCAGCAGCCAAGAGGGGCAGAAGACGCACAGATTCAGTACGCAGTATTTT.

This clonotype came up a few times. This sequence joins TRBV6-2 or TRBV6-3 and TRBJ2-3; the D gene is possibly TRBD2 (6 bases). This CDR3 spans 16 amino acids. CDR1 and CDR2 (germline): MNHEY, SVGEGT. V was shortened by 6 bases and J by 2 bases, with 18 bases between the two germline ends. The CDR3 sequence is CASSSLPAGYTDTQYF. DNA of the CDR3: TGTGCCAGCAGCTCCCTCCCAGCGGGTTACACAGATACGCAGTATTTT.

This clonotype was counted a few times. The V call is TRBV27, the J call TRBJ2-3; D unresolved. Trimming shortened V by 8 bases and J by 5 bases, and 11 bases separated the two germline ends. The CDR3 consists of 12 residues. Looked up from germline, CDR1 is MNHEY and CDR2 is SMNVEV (reference sequence). CDR3 in amino acids: CASSRVLDTQYF. The CDR3 region has the DNA TGTGCCAGCTCACGAGTTTTAGATACGCAGTATTTT.

This clonotype has ten or more counts. The chain links TRBV6-5 to TRBJ2-7; D remains unclear. V dropped 0 bases and J dropped 6 bases, with 9 bases sitting between them. The CDR3 totals 13 residues. Germline-derived CDR1 and CDR2 are MNHEY and SVGAGI. The CDR3 region has the DNA TGTGCCAGCAGTTACTCAATCGGCGGCGAGCAGTACGTC. Encoded protein: CASSYSIGGEQYV.

The chain has TRBV21-1 and TRBJ2-7; TRBD2 is taken as the D call from the table, unchecked against the DNA. TRBV21-1 is classified as a pseudogene. The length of the CDR3 is 16 residues. CDR3: CASSKRPSGSSYEQYV. CDR3 DNA: TGTGCCAGCAGCAAAAGGCCCAGCGGGAGCTCCTACGAGCAGTACGTC.

This clonotype was counted only a few times. This sequence joins TRBV10-3 and TRBJ2-5; possibly TRBD1 for D (7 bases). Trimming took 8 bases from V and 2 from J, leaving 21 bases between them. The length of the CDR3 is 16 residues. Germline values: CDR1 ENHRY, CDR2 SYGVKD. The chain's CDR3 is CAISGGTGTSQETQYF. CDR3 sequence (DNA): TGTGCCATCTCAGGGGGAACCGGGACTTCACAAGAGACCCAGTACTTC.

This clonotype was found many times. This sequence joins TRBV27 and TRBJ2-1; unclear D gene. This CDR3 has 14 residues. V lost 3 bases and J lost 3, with 9 bases in between. CDR1 and CDR2 from the germline V gene are MNHEY and SMNVEV (reference sequence). CDR3 DNA sequence: TGTGCCAGCAGTTTGGAGAGGAACTACAATGAGCAGTTCTTC. Its protein is CASSLERNYNEQFF.

A few counts support this clonotype. The rearrangement links TRBV25-1 to TRBJ2-1; TRBD2 might be the D (6 bases). The CDR3 runs 11 residues. CDR1 is MGHDK and CDR2 is SYGVNS in the germline V gene. V shed 6 bases and J shed 10 bases, with 10 bases lying between them. CDR3 region: CASRGGGEQFF. The CDR3 region has the DNA TGTGCCAGCAGGGGGGGTGGGGAGCAGTTCTTC.

This clonotype was observed many times. The chain employs TRBV5-1 and TRBJ1-1; TRBD1 is a possible D gene (6 bases). Per the germline V gene, CDR1 is SGHRS and CDR2 is YFSETQ. CDR3 length: 15 residues. With 1 base removed from V and 3 bases from J, the gap between germline ends came to 13 bases. This CDR3 is CASSLTGNLYTEAFF. The CDR3 DNA sequence: TGCGCCAGCAGCTTGACAGGGAATTTATACACTGAAGCTTTCTTT.

This clonotype was recorded a few times. The chain links TRBV5-1 to TRBJ2-3, with 10 nucleotides matching TRBD1. The CDR3 is made up of 20 amino acids. Germline V gene lookup returns CDR1 SGHRS and CDR2 YFSETQ. Germline trimming cut 4 bases from V and 0 bases from J; bases unmatched to any gene: 17. Here the CDR3 reads CASSRVGTGAFNPSTDTQYF. For the CDR3, the DNA is TGCGCCAGCAGCCGAGTAGGGACAGGGGCGTTCAACCCTAGCACAGATACGCAGTATTTT. The full variable domain, its missing parts supplied by reference TRBV5-1 and TRBJ2-3, is KAGVTQTPRYLIKTRGQQVTLSCSPISGHRSVSWYQQTPGQGLQFLFEYFSETQRNKGNFPGRFSGRQFSNSRSEMNVSTLELGDSALYLCASSRVGTGAFNPSTDTQYFGPGTRLTVL.

This rearrangement joins TRBV10-3 to TRBJ2-2; 8 bases fit TRBD2. CDR3 size: 15 residues. Germline CDR1 and CDR2: ENHRY and SYGVKD. The ends lost 8 bases at V and 7 bases at J; junction bases unmatched: 12. Here the CDR3 DNA reads TGTGCCATCGCGGGCGAAGCGGGAGAAGGCGGGGAGCTGTTTTTT. Translated: CAIAGEAGEGGELFF.

The genes are TRBV20-1 and TRBJ2-4; 9 nucleotides line up with TRBD1. J gave up 10 bases and V 6 bases, and 4 bases lay outside the gene matches. Per the germline V gene, CDR1 is DFQATT and CDR2 is SNEGSKA (reference sequence). This CDR3 has 11 residues. CDR3 nucleotide sequence: TGCAGTGCCTGGGGACAGGGTATTCAGTACTTC. Its protein is CSAWGQGIQYF.

This clonotype occurred a few times. The V and J genes are TRBV20-1 and TRBJ2-3; D is ambiguous. Trimming cost V 0 bases and J 2 bases, with 3 bases left between them. The germline CDR1 and CDR2 sequences are DFQATT and SNEGSKA (reference sequence). This CDR3 has 12 residues. The CDR3 sequence: CSAREDTDTQYF. Here the CDR3 DNA reads TGCAGTGCTAGAGAAGACACAGATACGCAGTATTTT.

This clonotype occurred many times. This sequence joins TRBV24-1 and TRBJ2-1; TRBD1 agrees at 8 bases. Germline-derived CDR1 and CDR2 are KGHDR and SFDVKD. V lost 9 bases and J lost 6; bases outside the gene matches: 9. The CDR3 runs to 14 residues. The CDR3 DNA reads as TGTGCCACCGGATTGTCGGACAGGGCCAATGAGCAGTTCTTC. It specifies CATGLSDRANEQFF.

This clonotype was counted at least ten times. The chain combines TRBV5-1 with TRBJ1-1, with D possibly matching TRBD1 (5 bases). The CDR3 totals 15 residues. V was pared by 4 bases and J by 6 bases, with 19 bases between. Germline V gene sequence: CDR1 SGHRS, CDR2 YFSETQ. Written as DNA, the CDR3 is TGCGCCAGCAGCACCTGGACATTCAGTACGCCTGAAGCTTTCTTT. Translation gives CASSTWTFSTPEAFF.

At least ten counts were recorded for this clonotype. This rearrangement joins TRBV7-2 to TRBJ2-5; D is perhaps TRBD1 (6 bases). Germline CDR1 is SGHTA and CDR2 is FQGNSA. CDR3 length: 14 residues. The germline V and J ends were trimmed by 1 base and 5 bases, with 11 bases remaining between them. CDR3 protein: CASSLDAGAETQYF. As DNA, the CDR3 is TGTGCCAGCAGCTTAGACGCAGGGGCGGAGACCCAGTACTTC.

The rearrangement uses TRBV21-1 and TRBJ1-2; the tabulated D call, TRBD1, remains unverified against the DNA. TRBV21-1 is designated a pseudogene. The CDR3 consists of 18 residues. The CDR3 DNA sequence: TGTGCCAGCAGCTCAACAGGGGCAGGGTATTCCCGTAACTATGGCTACACCTTC. It yields the protein CASSSTGAGYSRNYGYTF.